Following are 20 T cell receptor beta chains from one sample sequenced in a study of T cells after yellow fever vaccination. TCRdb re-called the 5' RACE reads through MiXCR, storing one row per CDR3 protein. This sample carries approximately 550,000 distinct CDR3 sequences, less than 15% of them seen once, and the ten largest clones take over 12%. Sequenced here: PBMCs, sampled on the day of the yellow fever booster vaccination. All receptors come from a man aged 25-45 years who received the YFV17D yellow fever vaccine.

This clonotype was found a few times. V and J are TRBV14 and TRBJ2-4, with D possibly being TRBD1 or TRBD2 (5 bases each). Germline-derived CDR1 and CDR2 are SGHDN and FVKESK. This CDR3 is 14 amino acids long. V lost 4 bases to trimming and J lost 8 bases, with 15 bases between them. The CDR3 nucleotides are TGTGCCAGCAGCCGGGACGCCCCGGGGCACATTCAGTACTTC. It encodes CASSRDAPGHIQYF.

In DNA, the CDR3 is TGTGCCACCAGCAGCCGGGGGTTGGAATATGGCTACACCTTC. Protein: CATSSRGLEYGYTF. The rearrangement links TRBV15 to TRBJ1-2; D is perhaps TRBD1 (5 bases). The V gene's germline CDR1 is LNHNV and CDR2 YYDKDF (reference sequence). The CDR3 sequence is 14 residues long. V shed 3 bases and J shed 5 bases, with 13 bases lying between them.

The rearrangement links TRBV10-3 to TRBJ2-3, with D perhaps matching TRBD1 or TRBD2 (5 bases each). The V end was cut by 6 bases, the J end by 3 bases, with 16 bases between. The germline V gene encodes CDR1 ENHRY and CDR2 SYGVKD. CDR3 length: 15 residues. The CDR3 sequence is CAIRGQGARTDTQYF. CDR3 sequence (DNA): TGTGCCATCAGAGGGCAGGGAGCGAGGACAGATACGCAGTATTTT.

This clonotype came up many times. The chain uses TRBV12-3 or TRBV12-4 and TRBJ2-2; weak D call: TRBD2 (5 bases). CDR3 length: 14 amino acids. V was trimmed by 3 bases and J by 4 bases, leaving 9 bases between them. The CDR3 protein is CASSFLDFTGELFF. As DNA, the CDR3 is TGTGCCAGCAGTTTCTTGGACTTCACCGGGGAGCTGTTTTTT.

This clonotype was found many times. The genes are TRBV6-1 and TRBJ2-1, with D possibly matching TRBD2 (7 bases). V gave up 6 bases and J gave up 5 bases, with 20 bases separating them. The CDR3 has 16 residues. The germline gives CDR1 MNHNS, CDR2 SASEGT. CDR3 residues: CASRDDYAGANNEQFF. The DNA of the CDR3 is TGTGCCAGCAGGGACGACTATGCGGGGGCTAACAATGAGCAGTTCTTC.

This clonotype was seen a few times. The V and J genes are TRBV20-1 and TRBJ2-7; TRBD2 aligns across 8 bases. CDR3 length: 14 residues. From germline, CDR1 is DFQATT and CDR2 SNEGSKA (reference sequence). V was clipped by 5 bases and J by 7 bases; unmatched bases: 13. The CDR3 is CSASRGGGRSEQYF. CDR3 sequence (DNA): TGCAGTGCTTCACGGGGGGGCGGGAGGTCGGAGCAGTACTTC.

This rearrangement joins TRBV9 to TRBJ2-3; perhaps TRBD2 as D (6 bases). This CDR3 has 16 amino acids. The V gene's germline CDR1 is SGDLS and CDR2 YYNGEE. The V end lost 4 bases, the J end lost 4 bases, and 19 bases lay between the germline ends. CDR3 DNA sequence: TGTGCCAGCAGCCCCCAATGGGCGGGATACTCAGATACGCAGTATTTT. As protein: CASSPQWAGYSDTQYF.

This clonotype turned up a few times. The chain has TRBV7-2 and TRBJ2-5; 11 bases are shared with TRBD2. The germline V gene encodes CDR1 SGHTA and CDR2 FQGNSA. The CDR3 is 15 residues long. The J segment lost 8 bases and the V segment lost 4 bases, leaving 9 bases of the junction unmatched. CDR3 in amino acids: CASSSSTSGVGTQYF. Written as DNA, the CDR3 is TGTGCCAGCAGCTCCTCGACTAGCGGGGTGGGCACCCAGTACTTC.

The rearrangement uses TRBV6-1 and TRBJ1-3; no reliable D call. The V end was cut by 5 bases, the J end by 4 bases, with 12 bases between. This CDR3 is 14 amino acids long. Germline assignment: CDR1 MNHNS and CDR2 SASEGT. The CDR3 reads CASSPTSRGNTIYF. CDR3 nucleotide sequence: TGTGCCAGCAGTCCCACCTCACGCGGAAACACCATATATTTT.

The CDR3 sequence: CASTTSGTNTGELFF. The CDR3 nucleotides are TGTGCCAGCACAACCTCCGGGACTAACACCGGGGAGCTGTTTTTT. This sequence joins TRBV12-3 or TRBV12-4 and TRBJ2-2, with TRBD2 as a possible D gene (6 bases). The CDR3 consists of 15 residues. Trimming stripped 7 bases from V and 2 bases from J, with 14 bases between.

CDR3 residues: CSVTGALGFEQFF. The DNA for the CDR3 is TGCAGCGTTACAGGGGCCCTGGGGTTTGAGCAGTTCTTC. The chain joins TRBV29-1 to TRBJ2-1; TRBD1 matches 7 bases. The CDR3 spans 13 residues. V trimming: 5 bases; J trimming: 9 bases; junction bases outside the gene matches: 10. The germline V gene has CDR1 SQVTM and CDR2 ANQGSEA.

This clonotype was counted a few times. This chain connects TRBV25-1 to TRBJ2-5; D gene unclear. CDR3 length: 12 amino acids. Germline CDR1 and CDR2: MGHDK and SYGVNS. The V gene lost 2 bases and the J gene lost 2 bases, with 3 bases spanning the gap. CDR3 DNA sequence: TGTGCCAGCAGTGAACAGCAAGAGACCCAGTACTTC. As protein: CASSEQQETQYF.

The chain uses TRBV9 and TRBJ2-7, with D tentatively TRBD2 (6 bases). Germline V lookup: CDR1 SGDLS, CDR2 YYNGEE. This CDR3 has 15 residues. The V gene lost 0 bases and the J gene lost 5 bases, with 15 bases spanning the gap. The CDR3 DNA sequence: TGTGCCAGCAGCGTAGCTACTAGCAAAGCCGACGAGCAGTACTTC. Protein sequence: CASSVATSKADEQYF.

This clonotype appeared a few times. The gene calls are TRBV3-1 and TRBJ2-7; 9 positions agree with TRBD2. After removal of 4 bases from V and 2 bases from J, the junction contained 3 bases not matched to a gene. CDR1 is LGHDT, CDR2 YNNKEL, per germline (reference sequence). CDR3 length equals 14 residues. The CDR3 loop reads CASSRTSVAYEQYF. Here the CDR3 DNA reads TGTGCCAGCAGCCGGACTAGCGTCGCCTACGAGCAGTACTTC.

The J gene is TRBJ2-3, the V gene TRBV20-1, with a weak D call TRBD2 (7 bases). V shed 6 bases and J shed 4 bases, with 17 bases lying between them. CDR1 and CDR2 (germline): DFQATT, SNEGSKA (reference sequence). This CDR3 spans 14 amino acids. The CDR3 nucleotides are TGCAGTGCGGGGGGGGCTAATTGGGCAGATACGCAGTATTTT. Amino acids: CSAGGANWADTQYF.

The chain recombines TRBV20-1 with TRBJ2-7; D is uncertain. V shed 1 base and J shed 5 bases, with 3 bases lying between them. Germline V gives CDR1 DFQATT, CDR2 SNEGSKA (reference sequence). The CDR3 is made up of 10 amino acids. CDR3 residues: CSARGHEQYF. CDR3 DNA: TGCAGTGCTAGAGGACACGAGCAGTACTTC.

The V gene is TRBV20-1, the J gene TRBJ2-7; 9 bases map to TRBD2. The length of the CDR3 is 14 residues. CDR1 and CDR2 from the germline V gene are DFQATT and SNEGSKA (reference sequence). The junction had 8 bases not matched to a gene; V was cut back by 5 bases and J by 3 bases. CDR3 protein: CSASLSGSYYEQYF. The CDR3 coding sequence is TGCAGTGCTTCCCTTAGCGGGAGCTACTACGAGCAGTACTTC.

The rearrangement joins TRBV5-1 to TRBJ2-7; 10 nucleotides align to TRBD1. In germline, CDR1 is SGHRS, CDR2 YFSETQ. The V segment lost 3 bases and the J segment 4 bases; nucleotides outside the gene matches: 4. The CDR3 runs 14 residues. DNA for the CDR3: TGCGCCAGCAGCTCGGACAGGGGGAATTACGAGCAGTACTTC. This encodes CASSSDRGNYEQYF.

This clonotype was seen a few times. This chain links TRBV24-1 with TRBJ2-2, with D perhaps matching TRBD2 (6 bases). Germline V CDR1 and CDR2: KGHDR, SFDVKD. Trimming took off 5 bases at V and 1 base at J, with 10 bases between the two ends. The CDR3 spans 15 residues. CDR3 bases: TGTGCCACCAGTGGAGTTAGCGGGAACACCGGGGAGCTGTTTTTT. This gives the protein CATSGVSGNTGELFF.

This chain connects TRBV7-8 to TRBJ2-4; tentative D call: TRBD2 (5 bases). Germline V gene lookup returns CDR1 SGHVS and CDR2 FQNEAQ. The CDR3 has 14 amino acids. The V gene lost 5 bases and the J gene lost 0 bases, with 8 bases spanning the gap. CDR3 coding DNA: TGTGCCAGCAGCCCCGGGGTAGCCAAAAACATTCAGTACTTC. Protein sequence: CASSPGVAKNIQYF.